These T cell receptor beta chains were read from a single sample in a study of CD8 T cells in ankylosing spondylitis. TCRdb ran MiXCR on the 5' RACE reads and lists one entry per CDR3 protein. The sample includes approximately 42,000 distinct CDR3 sequences, over 3.5% of them seen just once. Sequencing input: blood, either unsorted or a sorted T cell fraction (not recorded which). The receptors shown here come from a female donor with ankylosing spondylitis or in good health (not recorded which). The CDR3 runs from the conserved cysteine through the conserved F or W. D genes are given only for firm matches. Clone size is not always given. Where it is, it says once, few, many or a class for expanded clones.

>-|many|TRBV9|TRBJ1-6
CASSRGADNSPLHF
TGTGCCAGCAGCCGAGGGGCAGATAATTCACCCCTCCACTTT
>TRBD2|many|TRBV9|TRBJ2-1
CASSVGAGASGLEEQFF
TGTGCCAGCAGCGTAGGGGCCGGCGCTAGCGGGCTTGAAGAGCAGTTCTTC
>-|medium-sized|TRBV9|TRBJ2-3
CASSVGDTDTQYF
TGTGCCAGCAGCGTAGGCGACACAGATACGCAGTATTTT
>-|many|TRBV9|TRBJ1-1
CASSAPGTTEENTEAFF
TGTGCCAGCAGCGCCCCCGGGACGACCGAGGAGAACACTGAAGCTTTCTTT
>TRBD1|many|TRBV9|TRBJ2-1
CASSVGGQGARDEQFF
TGTGCCAGCAGCGTAGGAGGACAGGGGGCGCGGGATGAGCAGTTCTTC
>-|many|TRBV9|TRBJ1-2
CASSGSWPFGYTF
TGTGCCAGCAGCGGTAGCTGGCCCTTTGGCTACACCTTC
>-|many|TRBV9|TRBJ2-7
CASSVSAGHYEQYF
TGTGCCAGCAGCGTATCAGCTGGACACTACGAGCAGTACTTC
>-|many|TRBV9|TRBJ2-7
CASSPTPLRGAEQYF
TGTGCCAGCAGCCCCACCCCGTTAAGGGGGGCCGAGCAGTACTTC
>-|many|TRBV27|TRBJ1-1
CASNRVTNTEAFF
TGTGCCAGCAACCGAGTCACGAACACTGAAGCTTTCTTT
>-|many|TRBV9|TRBJ1-3
CASSVDGGRGNTIYF
TGTGCCAGCAGCGTAGACGGGGGCCGTGGAAACACCATATATTTT
>TRBD2|-|TRBV9|TRBJ2-3
CASSVAGTRTDTQYF
TGTGCCAGCAGCGTAGCCGGGACTAGAACAGATACGCAGTATTTT
>-|many|TRBV9|TRBJ1-2
CASSSRMGAIPYGYTF
TGTGCCAGCAGCTCCAGGATGGGTGCGATCCCCTATGGCTACACCTTC
>TRBD1|many|TRBV9|TRBJ1-4
CASSARTGENEKLFF
TGTGCCAGCAGCGCCAGGACAGGCGAGAATGAAAAACTGTTTTTT